This T cell receptor (beta chain) was profiled in a study of identifying expanded T cells in peripheral blood. Assay: immunoSEQ multiplex PCR; the TCRdb copy retains only in-frame clones and omits some. The data show about 83,000 clones, with 89% seen just once and approximately 3% held by the top ten. Losses at the gene ends were 2 bases for V and 5 bases for J; bases not matched to a gene: 3. Germline CDR1 MNHNY, CDR2 SVGAGI (reference sequence). There are 14 residues in the CDR3. The sequenced sample consisted of blood. V is TRBV6-6 and J is TRBJ2-1; 7 nucleotides line up with TRBD1. The receptor was derived from a person between 18 and 69 years old in good health. CDR3: CASSYRDSHNEQFF. The CDR3 DNA reads as TGTGCCAGCAGTTACCGGGACAGCCACAATGAGCAGTTCTTC.